These T cell receptor beta chains were read from a single sample in a study of technical replicates of blood from a few donors. Measured with immunoSEQ multiplex PCR; TCRdb has only the in-frame clones, and not every one. The top ten hold more than 0.25% of the sample, which has tens of thousands of clones, about 90% seen once. The sequencing input was T cells isolated from PBMCs. All receptors come from a human donor in good health. CDR3s include the opening cysteine and the closing phenylalanine or tryptophan. Fields, in order: CDR3 protein, CDR3 DNA, J gene, D gene, clone size, V gene. A D gene is named only where the DNA matches it firmly. Size is stated for part of the rows, as once, few or many counts, or as a class when the clone is expanded.

CASSLAGLATDTQYF TGCGCCAGCAGCTTGGCCGGACTAGCCACAGATACGCAGTATTTT TRBJ2-3 TRBD2 . TRBV5-1
CASSQDGAGSGNTIYF TGCGCCAGCAGCCAAGATGGAGCGGGCTCTGGAAACACCATATATTTT TRBJ1-3 . once TRBV4-1
CASSNALAGGGTDTQYF TGTGCCAGCAGCAACGCCTTAGCGGGGGGAGGCACAGATACGCAGTATTTT TRBJ2-3 TRBD2 . TRBV7-9
CASSLGVEEKLFF TGCGCCAGCAGCTTAGGTGTGGAGGAAAAACTGTTTTTT TRBJ1-4 . . TRBV4-1
CASSLSAGGTDTQYF TGTGCCAGCAGCTTGTCGGCGGGAGGTACAGATACGCAGTATTTT TRBJ2-3 TRBD2 . TRBV13
CASSMGRDGNQPQHF TGTGCCAGTAGTATGGGCAGGGATGGCAATCAGCCCCAGCATTTT TRBJ1-5 . . TRBV19
CASSQALAGGRNTGELFF TGCGCCAGCAGCCAAGCATTAGCGGGGGGACGGAACACCGGGGAGCTGTTTTTT TRBJ2-2 TRBD2 . TRBV4-1
CASSQWASAGELFF TGCGCCAGCAGTCAATGGGCTAGCGCCGGGGAGCTGTTTTTT TRBJ2-2 . . TRBV23-1
CASSLASLQGLDTQYF TGCGCCAGCAGCTTGGCCTCACTTCAGGGGCTCGATACGCAGTATTTT TRBJ2-3 . . TRBV5-1
CASSLRGRGISYEQYF TGTGCCAGCAGTTTGCGGGGGCGAGGTATCTCCTACGAGCAGTACTTC TRBJ2-7 . . TRBV27
CASRSLLAGGGDTQYF TGTGCCAGCAGGTCCTTACTAGCGGGAGGTGGAGATACGCAGTATTTT TRBJ2-3 TRBD2 . TRBV27
CASSFRTGGGPYGYTF TGTGCCAGCAGTTTCCGGACAGGGGGCGGTCCCTATGGCTACACCTTC TRBJ1-2 TRBD1 . TRBV27
CASSPGLAGGWDTQYF TGCGCCAGCAGCCCGGGACTAGCGGGAGGATGGGATACGCAGTATTTT TRBJ2-3 TRBD2 once TRBV10-1
CASSLPDRAHQPQHF TGTGCCAGCAGCTTACCGGACAGGGCCCATCAGCCCCAGCATTTT TRBJ1-5 TRBD1 few TRBV7-9
CASSYPGAGDTQYF TGCGCCAGCAGCTATCCCGGAGCAGGGGATACGCAGTATTTT TRBJ2-3 . once TRBV5-1
CASSQDTSGVETQYF TGTGCCAGCAGCCAAGATACTAGCGGGGTGGAGACCCAGTACTTC TRBJ2-5 TRBD2 . TRBV4-2
CASSSTGSTTEAFF TGCGCCAGCAGCTCCACAGGATCGACCACTGAAGCTTTCTTT TRBJ1-1 . . TRBV5-1
CATSTGTSDYNEQFF TGTGCCACTAGCACCGGGACTAGCGACTACAATGAGCAGTTCTTC TRBJ2-1 TRBD2 few TRBV7-9
CASSVLGGADTQYF TGTGCCAGCAGCGTACTCGGCGGGGCAGATACGCAGTATTTT TRBJ2-3 . . TRBV9
CASSQVSEAFF TGTGCCAGCTCACAGGTCTCTGAAGCTTTCTTT TRBJ1-1 . . TRBV2
CASSFRGAETYEQYF TGTGCCAGCAGCTTCCGTGGGGCCGAAACCTACGAGCAGTACTTC TRBJ2-7 . . TRBV5-5
CASSQVGTSGNEQYF TGCGCCAGCAGCCAAGTCGGGACTAGCGGGAATGAGCAGTACTTC TRBJ2-7 TRBD2 . TRBV4-1
CASSLSGDGTYEQYF TGTGCCAGCAGTTTAAGCGGGGACGGAACCTACGAGCAGTACTTC TRBJ2-7 TRBD2 . TRBV27
CASSSTPGTSFNEQFF TGTGCCAGCAGCTCTACCCCCGGGACTAGTTTCAATGAGCAGTTCTTC TRBJ2-1 TRBD2 . TRBV7-9
CASSLGVDGRAQETQYF TGTGCCAGCAGCTTAGGGGTGGACGGGAGGGCCCAAGAGACCCAGTACTTC TRBJ2-5 TRBD2 . TRBV7-9
CASSLLWASGLAQETQYF TGTGCCAGCAGCTTATTGTGGGCCTCCGGACTAGCTCAAGAGACCCAGTACTTC TRBJ2-5 TRBD2 . TRBV7-9
CASSTKRGGQPQHF TGTGCCAGTAGTACTAAAAGGGGGGGGCAGCCCCAGCATTTT TRBJ1-5 . . TRBV19
CASSPSSGQSSYEQYF TGTGCCAGCTCACCTAGCAGCGGACAGAGCAGCTACGAGCAGTACTTC TRBJ2-7 . . TRBV18
CASSPSSGGDNEQFF TGTGCCAGCAGCCCTTCTAGCGGGGGAGACAATGAGCAGTTCTTC TRBJ2-1 TRBD2 . TRBV11-2
CASSLYQGSYGYTF TGTGCCAGCAGCTTATATCAGGGTTCCTATGGCTACACCTTC TRBJ1-2 . . TRBV11-2
CASSPGDYEQYF TGTGCCAGCAGTCCGGGGGATTACGAGCAGTACTTC TRBJ2-7 . . TRBV6-5
CASSLLARGEETQYF TGTGCCAGCAGTTTATTGGCGCGGGGGGAAGAGACCCAGTACTTC TRBJ2-5 TRBD2 . TRBV28
CATSPRTGQETQYF TGTGCCACCAGCCCTAGGACAGGGCAAGAGACCCAGTACTTC TRBJ2-5 TRBD1 . TRBV15
CASSWGGGMNAGNIQYF TGTGCCAGCAGCTGGGGAGGGGGGATGAACGCCGGAAACATTCAGTACTTC TRBJ2-4 . . TRBV5-4
CASGEVISGNTIYF TGTGCCAGCGGTGAGGTAATCTCTGGAAACACCATATATTTT TRBJ1-3 . few TRBV6-5
CASSPGRAGNTIYF TGTGCCAGCAGTCCGGGAAGAGCTGGAAACACCATATATTTT TRBJ1-3 . . TRBV28
CASSLGDTGGNTEAFF TGCGCCAGCAGCCTAGGGGACACGGGGGGCAACACTGAAGCTTTCTTT TRBJ1-1 . . TRBV5-1
CASSEASQGNYGYTF TGTGCCAGCAGTGAAGCATCACAGGGCAACTATGGCTACACCTTC TRBJ1-2 . . TRBV6-1
CASSLFGANNEQFF TGTGCCAGCAGCTTATTCGGAGCGAACAATGAGCAGTTCTTC TRBJ2-1 . few TRBV7-3
CASSPAGDTEAFF TGTGCCAGCAGCCCGGCAGGGGACACTGAAGCTTTCTTT TRBJ1-1 . . TRBV7-9